The rows below give T cell receptor beta chains drawn from one sample of a study of OX40 agonist ivuxolimab in advanced cancers. The data were produced by immunoSEQ multiplex PCR, yet TCRdb's version contains in-frame clones alone and is incomplete. The sample includes about 13,000 clones, around 82% of them seen just once. The material was CD4+ or CD8+ T cells sorted from blood, obtained in a trial of the OX40 agonist ivuxolimab. These receptors originate from an adult with an advanced solid tumor such as melanoma, head and neck, liver or kidney cancer. The CDR3 runs from the conserved cysteine through the conserved F or W. The D gene is left open where the match is weak. The size of a clone is reported for some rows only, either as once, few or many, or as a class for expanded clones.

>TRBV29-1|NA|once|TRBJ2-4
CSVDPGELGENIQYF
TGCAGCGTTGATCCGGGGGAATTGGGTGAAAACATTCAGTACTTC
>TRBV11-3|NA|NA|TRBJ1-6
CASSSGRPNSPLHF
TGTGCCAGCAGCTCGGGACGGCCTAATTCACCCCTCCACTTT
>TRBV7-9|TRBD1|NA|TRBJ2-7
CASSIGGGEQYF
TGTGCCAGCAGTATAGGGGGCGGCGAGCAGTACTTC
>TRBV7-2|TRBD1|NA|TRBJ2-4
CASSLGDSRENIQYF
TGTGCCAGCAGCTTAGGGGACAGCAGAGAAAACATTCAGTACTTC
>TRBV4-1|TRBD1|NA|TRBJ2-3
CASNWDRGGTDTQYF
TGCGCCAGCAACTGGGACAGGGGAGGTACAGATACGCAGTATTTT
>TRBV6-1|NA|once|TRBJ2-7
CASSVYPSPSYEQYF
TGTGCCAGCAGTGTGTACCCTTCTCCTTCCTACGAGCAGTACTTC
>TRBV6-6|NA|NA|TRBJ2-3
CASRTGPTDTQYF
TGTGCCAGCAGAACAGGGCCCACAGATACGCAGTATTTT
>TRBV6-1|TRBD1|NA|TRBJ2-1
CASSGQGPYNEQFF
TGTGCCAGCAGTGGACAGGGCCCCTACAATGAGCAGTTCTTC
>TRBV5-5|TRBD2|NA|TRBJ2-7
CASSLGVAGFHEQYF
TGTGCCAGCAGCCTTGGGGTAGCGGGGTTCCACGAGCAGTACTTC
>TRBV7-9|TRBD1|NA|TRBJ2-2
CASNYPRRDRGSGELFF
TGTGCCAGCAACTACCCGAGAAGGGACAGGGGGTCCGGGGAGCTGTTTTTT
>TRBV28|NA|NA|TRBJ2-2
CASSPTSASGELFF
TGTGCCAGCAGCCCCACGTCCGCCTCCGGGGAGCTGTTTTTT
>TRBV10-1|NA|NA|TRBJ2-1
CASSELGRRQNEQFF
TGCGCCAGCAGTGAGTTAGGCCGGAGGCAAAATGAGCAGTTCTTC
>TRBV7-2|NA|NA|TRBJ1-2
CASSLGPGDNYGYTF
TGTGCCAGCAGCTTAGGGCCAGGCGATAACTATGGCTACACCTTC
>TRBV28|NA|medium-sized|TRBJ1-5
CASGGINQPQHF
TGTGCCAGCGGGGGGATCAATCAGCCCCAGCATTTT
>TRBV6-1|NA|NA|TRBJ2-1
CASSTRTVLQFF
TGTGCCAGCAGTACCCGGACAGTCCTACAGTTCTTC
>TRBV27|TRBD1|NA|TRBJ2-1
CASSDLKTGGANNEQFF
TGTGCCAGCAGCGACCTAAAGACAGGGGGCGCAAATAATGAGCAGTTCTTC
>TRBV30|NA|NA|TRBJ2-1
CAWSVGDYNEQFF
TGTGCCTGGAGTGTCGGAGACTACAATGAGCAGTTCTTC
>TRBV11-2|NA|NA|TRBJ2-7
CASSLRAGVIYEQYF
TGTGCCAGCAGCTTACGGGCAGGGGTGATATACGAGCAGTACTTC
>TRBV18|TRBD2|NA|TRBJ2-5
CASSPSRRGGSETQYF
TGTGCCAGCTCACCATCTCGTCGGGGGGGATCAGAGACCCAGTACTTC
>TRBV6-1|TRBD1|NA|TRBJ1-3
CASTGTAGGNTIYF
TGTGCCAGCACCGGGACAGCGGGGGGAAACACCATATATTTT
>TRBV10-3|NA|NA|TRBJ2-3
CAISGPDNPKEYF
TGTGCCATCAGTGGCCCGGACAACCCAAAGGAGTATTTT
>TRBV15|TRBD1|NA|TRBJ2-7
CATSGTDSYEQYF
TGTGCCACCTCCGGGACAGACTCCTACGAGCAGTACTTC
>TRBV7-6|NA|NA|TRBJ2-5
CASSPLTYRGKETQYF
TGTGCCAGCAGCCCCTTGACTTATCGGGGGAAAGAGACCCAGTACTTC
>TRBV10-3|TRBD2|NA|TRBJ2-7
CAITRFGLAGDYEQYF
TGTGCCATCACCAGGTTCGGACTAGCGGGGGACTACGAGCAGTACTTC
>TRBV7-8|TRBD1|NA|TRBJ2-5
CASSLGQGGGETQYF
TGTGCCAGCAGCTTAGGACAGGGGGGTGGAGAGACCCAGTACTTC
>TRBV6-5|NA|NA|TRBJ2-7
CASSSTRFENEQYF
TGTGCCAGCAGTTCCACCAGGTTTGAAAACGAGCAGTACTTC
>TRBV6-1|TRBD2|NA|TRBJ2-1
CASGLAGAWEQFF
TGTGCCAGCGGACTAGCGGGAGCGTGGGAGCAGTTCTTC
>TRBV11-2|NA|few|TRBJ2-3
CASSLSGAGANTDTQYF
TGTGCCAGCAGCTTATCGGGCGCAGGGGCTAATACAGATACGCAGTATTTT
>TRBV25-1|TRBD1|NA|TRBJ2-1
CASSVGTDEQFF
TGTGCCAGCTCTGTGGGGACAGATGAGCAGTTCTTC
>TRBV2|TRBD2|NA|TRBJ2-7
CASSEGAASGLRRTYEQYF
TGTGCCAGCAGTGAAGGGGCAGCTAGCGGACTAAGGAGGACCTACGAGCAGTACTTC
>TRBV6-5|TRBD2|few|TRBJ2-1
CASRISGSGYNEQFF
TGTGCCAGCAGGATTAGCGGGAGTGGCTACAATGAGCAGTTCTTC
>TRBV7-8|NA|NA|TRBJ2-7
CASSLNRDYEQYF
TGTGCCAGCAGCTTGAACAGGGACTACGAGCAGTACTTC
>TRBV19|NA|NA|TRBJ2-5
CASKAGALVGGVRETQYF
TGTGCCAGTAAGGCGGGGGCATTAGTAGGTGGAGTCCGAGAGACCCAGTACTTC
>TRBV10-3|TRBD2|NA|TRBJ2-5
CAISEWEASGPGGGETQYF
TGTGCCATCAGTGAGTGGGAGGCTAGCGGACCCGGAGGTGGAGAGACCCAGTACTTC
>TRBV28|TRBD2|once|TRBJ2-7
CASSPLTSGSSYEQYF
TGTGCCAGCAGTCCCTTGACTAGCGGGAGTTCCTACGAGCAGTACTTC
>TRBV25-1|NA|NA|TRBJ2-1
CASSEFSTEQFF
TGTGCCAGCAGTGAATTCTCAACTGAGCAGTTCTTC
>TRBV11-2|TRBD1|NA|TRBJ2-7
CASSLGVIGDRGEQYF
TGTGCCAGCAGCTTAGGGGTTATAGGGGACAGGGGGGAGCAGTACTTC
>TRBV7-8|TRBD2|NA|TRBJ2-5
CASSLWGGSIPETQYF
TGTGCCAGCAGCTTATGGGGCGGGAGCATCCCAGAGACCCAGTACTTC
>TRBV27|TRBD2|NA|TRBJ2-7
CATGLAGSPYEQYF
TGTGCCACCGGACTAGCGGGAAGCCCCTACGAGCAGTACTTC
>TRBV29-1|NA|NA|TRBJ2-5
CSVEGDQSPYQETQYF
TGCAGCGTTGAAGGGGACCAATCCCCGTACCAAGAGACCCAGTACTTC
>TRBV5-4|TRBD2|few|TRBJ2-1
CASSLGTSGREVDEQFF
TGTGCCAGCAGCTTGGGGACTAGCGGGAGGGAAGTCGATGAGCAGTTCTTC
>TRBV6-6|TRBD1|NA|TRBJ2-4
CASSYSKDRGSNIQYF
TGTGCCAGCAGTTACTCCAAGGACAGGGGATCAAACATTCAGTACTTC